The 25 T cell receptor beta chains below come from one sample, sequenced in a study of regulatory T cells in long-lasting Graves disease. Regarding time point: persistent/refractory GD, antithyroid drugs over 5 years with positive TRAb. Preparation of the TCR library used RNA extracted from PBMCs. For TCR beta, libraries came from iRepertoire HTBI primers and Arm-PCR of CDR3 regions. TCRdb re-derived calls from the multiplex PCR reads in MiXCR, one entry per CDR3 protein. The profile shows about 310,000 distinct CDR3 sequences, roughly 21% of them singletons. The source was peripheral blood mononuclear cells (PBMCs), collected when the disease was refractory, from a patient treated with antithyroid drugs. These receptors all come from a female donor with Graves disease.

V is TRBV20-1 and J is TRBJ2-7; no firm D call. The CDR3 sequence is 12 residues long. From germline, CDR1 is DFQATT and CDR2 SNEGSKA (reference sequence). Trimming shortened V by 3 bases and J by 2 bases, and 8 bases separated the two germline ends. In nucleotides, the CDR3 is TGCAGTGCTAGTGGTCCCCCCTACGAGCAGTACTTC. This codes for CSASGPPYEQYF.

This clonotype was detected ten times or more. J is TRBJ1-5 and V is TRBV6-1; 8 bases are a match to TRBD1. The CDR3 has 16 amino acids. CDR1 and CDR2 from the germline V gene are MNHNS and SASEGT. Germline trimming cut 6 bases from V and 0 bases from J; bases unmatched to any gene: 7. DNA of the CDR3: TGTGCCAGCAGCGGACAGGGCCCTACTAGCAATCAGCCCCAGCATTTT. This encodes CASSGQGPTSNQPQHF.

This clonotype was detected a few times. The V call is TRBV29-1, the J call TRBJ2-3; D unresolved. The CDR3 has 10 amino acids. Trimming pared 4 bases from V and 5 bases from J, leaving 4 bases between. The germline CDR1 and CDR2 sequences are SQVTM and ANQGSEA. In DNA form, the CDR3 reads TGCAGCGTTGTTGTAGATACGCAGTATTTT. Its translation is CSVVVDTQYF.

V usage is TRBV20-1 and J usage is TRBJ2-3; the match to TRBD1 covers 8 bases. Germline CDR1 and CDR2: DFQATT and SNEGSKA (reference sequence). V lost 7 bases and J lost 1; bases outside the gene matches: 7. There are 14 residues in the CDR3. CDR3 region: CSVQRTGRTDTQYF. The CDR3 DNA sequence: TGCAGTGTCCAGAGGACAGGGCGCACAGATACGCAGTATTTT.

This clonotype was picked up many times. CDR3 coding DNA: TGTGCCAGCAGGGAGACAGGTGGTAATTCACCCCTCCACTTT. It codes for CASRETGGNSPLHF. The V and J genes are TRBV28 and TRBJ1-6, with D possibly matching TRBD1 (6 bases). The CDR3 is made up of 14 amino acids. V lost 6 bases, J lost 6 bases, and 12 bases lay in between. Germline lookup yields CDR1 MDHEN and CDR2 SYDVKM.

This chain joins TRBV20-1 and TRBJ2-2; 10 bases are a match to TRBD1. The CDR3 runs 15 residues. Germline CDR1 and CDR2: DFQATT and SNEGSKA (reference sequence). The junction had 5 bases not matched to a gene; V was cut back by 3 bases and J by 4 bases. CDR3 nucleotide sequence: TGCAGTGCTAGTCTGGGACAGGGGTTCACCGGGGAGCTGTTTTTT. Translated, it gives CSASLGQGFTGELFF.

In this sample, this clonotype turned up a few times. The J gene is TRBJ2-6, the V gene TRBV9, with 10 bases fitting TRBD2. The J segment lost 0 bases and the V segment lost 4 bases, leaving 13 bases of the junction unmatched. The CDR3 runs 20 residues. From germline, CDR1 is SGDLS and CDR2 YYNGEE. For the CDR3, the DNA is TGTGCCAGCAGCCTGAGCGGGGGGGACAGACCTTTCTCTGGGGCCAACGTCCTGACTTTC. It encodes CASSLSGGDRPFSGANVLTF.

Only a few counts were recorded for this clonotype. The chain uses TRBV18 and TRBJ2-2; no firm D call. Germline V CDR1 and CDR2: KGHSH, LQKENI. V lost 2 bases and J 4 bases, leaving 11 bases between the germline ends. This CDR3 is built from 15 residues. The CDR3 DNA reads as TGTGCCAGCTCACCAAACGGGCATGGCACCGGGGAGCTGTTTTTT. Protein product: CASSPNGHGTGELFF.

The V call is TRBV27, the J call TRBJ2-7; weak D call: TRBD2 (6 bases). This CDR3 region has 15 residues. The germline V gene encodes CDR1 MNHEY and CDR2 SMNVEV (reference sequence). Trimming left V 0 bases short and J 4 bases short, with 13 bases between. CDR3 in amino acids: CASSLSSGVIYEQYF. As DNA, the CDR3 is TGTGCCAGCAGTTTATCGTCGGGGGTCATTTACGAGCAGTACTTC.

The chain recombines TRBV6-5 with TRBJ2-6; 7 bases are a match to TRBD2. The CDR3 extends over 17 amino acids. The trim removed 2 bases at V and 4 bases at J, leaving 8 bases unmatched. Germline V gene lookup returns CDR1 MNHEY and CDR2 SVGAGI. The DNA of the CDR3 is TGTGCCAGCAGTTACGGGGGTAGCGGGTCCGGGGCCAACGTCCTGACTTTC. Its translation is CASSYGGSGSGANVLTF.

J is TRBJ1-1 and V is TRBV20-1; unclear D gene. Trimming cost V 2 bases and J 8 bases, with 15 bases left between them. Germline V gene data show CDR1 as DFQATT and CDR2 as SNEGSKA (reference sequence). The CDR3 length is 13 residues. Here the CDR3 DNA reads TGCAGTGCTAGAACTAGCCTTCGACCCGAAGCTTTCTTT. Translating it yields CSARTSLRPEAFF.

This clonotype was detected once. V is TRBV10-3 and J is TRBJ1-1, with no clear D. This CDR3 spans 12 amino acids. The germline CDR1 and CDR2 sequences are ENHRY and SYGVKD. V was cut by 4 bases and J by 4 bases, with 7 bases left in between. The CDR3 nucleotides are TGTGCCATCAGTGGGGATAGCACTGAAGCTTTCTTT. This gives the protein CAISGDSTEAFF.

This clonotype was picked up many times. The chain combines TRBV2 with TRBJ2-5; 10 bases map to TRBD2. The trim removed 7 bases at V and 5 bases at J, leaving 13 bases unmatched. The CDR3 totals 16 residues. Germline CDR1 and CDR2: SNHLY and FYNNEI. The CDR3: CASKRASGRAGETQYF. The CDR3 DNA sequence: TGTGCCAGCAAGAGGGCGAGCGGGAGGGCCGGGGAGACCCAGTACTTC.

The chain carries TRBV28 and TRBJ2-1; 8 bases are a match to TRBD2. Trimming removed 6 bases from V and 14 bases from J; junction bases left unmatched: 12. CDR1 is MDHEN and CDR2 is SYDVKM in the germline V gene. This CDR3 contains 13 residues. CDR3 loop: CASSTSVGLEKFF. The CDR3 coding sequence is TGTGCCAGCAGCACCAGTGTGGGACTAGAAAAGTTCTTC.

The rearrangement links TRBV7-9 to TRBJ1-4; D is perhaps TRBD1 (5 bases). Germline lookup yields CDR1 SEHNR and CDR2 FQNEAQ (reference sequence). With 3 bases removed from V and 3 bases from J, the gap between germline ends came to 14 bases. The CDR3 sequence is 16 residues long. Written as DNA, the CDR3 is TGTGCCAGCAGCTTGGGGCATACATCAGCTAATGAAAAACTGTTTTTT. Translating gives CASSLGHTSANEKLFF.

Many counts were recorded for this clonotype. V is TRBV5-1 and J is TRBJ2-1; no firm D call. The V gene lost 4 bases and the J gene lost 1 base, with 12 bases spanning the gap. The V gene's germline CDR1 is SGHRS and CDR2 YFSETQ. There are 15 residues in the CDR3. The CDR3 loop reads CASSREVESYNEQFF. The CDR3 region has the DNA TGCGCCAGCAGCAGGGAAGTGGAATCCTACAATGAGCAGTTCTTC.

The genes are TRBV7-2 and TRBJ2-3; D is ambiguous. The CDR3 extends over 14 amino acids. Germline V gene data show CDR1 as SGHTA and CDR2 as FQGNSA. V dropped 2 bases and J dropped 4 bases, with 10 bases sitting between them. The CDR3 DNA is TGTGCCAGCAGCTTAAGACCCCCGGCAGATACGCAGTATTTT. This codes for CASSLRPPADTQYF.

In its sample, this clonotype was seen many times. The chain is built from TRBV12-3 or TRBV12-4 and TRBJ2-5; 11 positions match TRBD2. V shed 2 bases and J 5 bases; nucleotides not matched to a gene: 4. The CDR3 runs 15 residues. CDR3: CASSLLAGGWETQYF. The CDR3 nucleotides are TGTGCCAGCAGTTTACTAGCGGGAGGTTGGGAGACCCAGTACTTC.

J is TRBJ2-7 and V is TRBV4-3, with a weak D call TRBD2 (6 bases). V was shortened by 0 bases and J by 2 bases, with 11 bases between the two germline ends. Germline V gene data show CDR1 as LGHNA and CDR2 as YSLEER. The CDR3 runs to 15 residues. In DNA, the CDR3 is TGCGCCAGCAGCCAAGATAATTCGGGAGCCTACGAGCAGTACTTC. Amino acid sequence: CASSQDNSGAYEQYF.

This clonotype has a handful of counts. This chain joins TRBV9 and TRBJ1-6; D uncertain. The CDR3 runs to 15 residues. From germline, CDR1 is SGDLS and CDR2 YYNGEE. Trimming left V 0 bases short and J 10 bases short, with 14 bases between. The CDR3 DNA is TGTGCCAGCAGCGTAGGGCCGGACGCGGGGTCACCCCTCCACTTT. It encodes CASSVGPDAGSPLHF.

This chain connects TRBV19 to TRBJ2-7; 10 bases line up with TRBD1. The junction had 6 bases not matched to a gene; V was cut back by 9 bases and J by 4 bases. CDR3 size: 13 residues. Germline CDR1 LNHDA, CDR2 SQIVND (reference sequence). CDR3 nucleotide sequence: TGTGCCAGCCTGGACAGGGGGTGGTACGAGCAGTACTTC. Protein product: CASLDRGWYEQYF.

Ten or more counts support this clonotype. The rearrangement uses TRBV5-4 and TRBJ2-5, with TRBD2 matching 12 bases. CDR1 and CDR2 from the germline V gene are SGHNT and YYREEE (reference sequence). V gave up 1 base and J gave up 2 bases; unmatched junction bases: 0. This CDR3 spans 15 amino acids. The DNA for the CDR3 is TGTGCCAGCAGCTTGACTAGCGGGAGGCAAGAGACCCAGTACTTC. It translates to CASSLTSGRQETQYF.

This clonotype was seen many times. The CDR3 DNA follows: TGTGCCAGCAGTTACGTCGCGGGAGGGCTCGAGCAGTACTTC. Its protein product is CASSYVAGGLEQYF. This chain uses TRBV6-5 with TRBJ2-7; TRBD2 matches at 9 bases. V shed 2 bases and J 6 bases; nucleotides not matched to a gene: 5. Looked up from germline, CDR1 is MNHEY and CDR2 is SVGAGI. The CDR3 has 14 amino acids.

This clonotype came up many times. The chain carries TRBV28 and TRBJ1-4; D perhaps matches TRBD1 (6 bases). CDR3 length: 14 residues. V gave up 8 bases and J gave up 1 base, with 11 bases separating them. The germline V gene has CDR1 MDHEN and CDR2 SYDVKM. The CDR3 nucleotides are TGTGCCAGCGGGCCGGACAGAACTAATGAAAAACTGTTTTTT. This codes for CASGPDRTNEKLFF.

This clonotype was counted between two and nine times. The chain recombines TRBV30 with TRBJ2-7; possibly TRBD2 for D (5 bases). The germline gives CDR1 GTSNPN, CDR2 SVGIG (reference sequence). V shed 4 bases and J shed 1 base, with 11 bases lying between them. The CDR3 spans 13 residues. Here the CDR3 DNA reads TGTGCCTGGATGAGGGAGTCGTCCTACGAGCAGTACTTC. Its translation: CAWMRESSYEQYF.